This entry features one TCR beta chain sequence. The antigen it recognizes is unknown. No clone much larger than this one lies a single base away; base qualities are absent. To prepare the library, the immunoSEQ multiplex PCR assay was applied. For TCR sequencing, RNA was extracted from every sample and reverse transcribed into cDNA to serve as template. SuperScript III was used for first-strand cDNA synthesis, primed with a 2:1 mix of oligo-dT and random hexamers. A synthetic immune receptor repertoire was used to gauge amplification bias, and whatever bias remained was removed computationally. Processing in the source paper ran as follows. Raw reads were preprocessed to remove errors, and CDR3 was defined according to IMGT conventions as the region from the conserved cysteine to phenylalanine. Clonality was computed by normalizing Shannon entropy by log2 of the number of productive unique TCRs and subtracting the result from 1. Whether scalp clones were CD4 or CD8 was inferred by matching scalp TCRbeta sequences against CD4 and CD8 repertoires sorted from blood. In TCRdb, the immuneACCESS table is reduced to in-frame sequences with V and J assigned. These tables do not hold every clone; where another copy was compared, an unresolved V gene accounts for under half, and the others remain unexplained. The DNA gave D and trimming, while V, J and clone size come from that table. The table for this sample lists 150,000 to 200,000 clones; more than 50% of them were counted only once. The ten biggest clones cover just over 1% of the sample.

The sample's time point label is to be understood as: around 22 weeks on oral tofacitinib. In light of the paper, this sample's treatment or condition label describes: oral pan-JAK inhibitor, 5-10 mg twice daily. From alopecia areata patients, peripheral blood was collected along with lesional scalp punch biopsies. PBMCs were separated by density centrifugation and stained for CD3, CD4 and CD8, after which CD4+ and CD8+ T cells were sorted on a FACSAria. These data come from a study of CD8+ T cells in alopecia areata (dated by TCRdb to 2016 to 2019). For the wider study: Treated patients were enrolled in an open-label pilot trial of oral tofacitinib, 5 to 10 mg twice daily, for moderate-to-severe alopecia areata. Patients received tofacitinib for 6 to 18 months and were then followed off drug for 6 months to check for delayed response and recurrence. For the treated patients, the SALT score, which quantifies what percentage of scalp surface area is affected, served as the measure of disease severity. Amplification of TCRbeta CDR3 regions was done by immunoSEQ multiplex PCR using 35 Vbeta forward primers and 13 Jbeta reverse primers. RNA was extracted with the PAXgene miRNA kit for fixed scalp, the miRNeasy kit for PBMCs, and the RNeasy kit for mouse skin. Patients on tofacitinib were biopsied at baseline and after 4 and 24 weeks of treatment, and several of the patients also had a later scalp biopsy. High-throughput TCRbeta sequencing was used to examine T cell clonal expansion in alopecia areata in both the C3H/HeJ mouse model and human patients. Clonality in the scalp was compared among normal scalp (n=4), patchy alopecia areata scalp (n=8), and alopecia totalis/universalis scalp (n=8). On the human side, TCRbeta sequencing was run on scalp tissue and on sorted CD4+ and CD8+ peripheral blood T cells from healthy controls and from alopecia areata patients with either patchy or totalis/universalis disease.

Broad study findings and their caveats: Many expanded lesional clones were found to persist in scalp and blood during tofacitinib treatment, and relapse after treatment cessation may be partly explained by this persistence. Unlike mouse skin, which is dominated by gammadelta T cells, normal human skin has resident alphabeta T cells that are also sequenced, and this complicates analysis of the scalp TCR repertoire. Because the treated cohort was small and had only one nonresponder, larger studies are needed to examine links between baseline CD8+ expansion and response. Shared TCR sequences between patients were less evident than in mice, which may be partly attributable to HLA diversity in the patient population. Tofacitinib significantly lowered scalp clonality and the number of expanded CD8+ clones among the top 100 scalp clones. Higher clonality and more expanded CD8+ clones were observed in lesional scalp than in normal scalp, particularly in alopecia totalis/universalis, a finding suggestive of antigenic drive.

This receptor was taken from a human donor with alopecia areata. This specimen consisted of CD4+ T cells sorted from blood, obtained at week 24, from a patient treated with tofacitinib.

The sequence in DNA is TGTGCCAGCATTCCTTGGACAGGGCGTGCTTATTTT. Translated, it gives CASIPWTGRAYF. The rearrangement joined TRBV6-1 to TRBJ2-3; TRBD1 matches 8 bases in the middle. CDR1 MNHNS and CDR2 SASEGT are derived from the germline V gene. V is pruned by 7 bases and J by 15 bases, leaving 12 bases of the junction without a gene match. Counted from cysteine to phenylalanine, this CDR3 has 12 amino acids. The read is trimmed to its CDR3 DNA, 36 bases read in frame from base 1.